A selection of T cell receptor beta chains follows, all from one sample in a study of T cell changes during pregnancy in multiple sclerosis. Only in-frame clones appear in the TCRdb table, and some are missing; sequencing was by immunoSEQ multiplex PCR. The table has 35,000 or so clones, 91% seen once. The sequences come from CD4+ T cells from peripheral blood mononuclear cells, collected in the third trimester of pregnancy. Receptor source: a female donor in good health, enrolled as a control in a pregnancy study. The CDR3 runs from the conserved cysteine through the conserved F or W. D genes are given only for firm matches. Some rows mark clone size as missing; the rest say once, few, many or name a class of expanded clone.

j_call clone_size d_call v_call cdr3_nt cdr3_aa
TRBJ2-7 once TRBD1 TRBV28 TGTGCCAGCATTTCAGGAGGGACAGGGGGCGGGGAGCAGTACTTC CASISGGTGGGEQYF
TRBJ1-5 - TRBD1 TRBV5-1 TGCGCCAGCAGCACAGGACAGGCCAATGGACCCCAGCATTTT CASSTGQANGPQHF
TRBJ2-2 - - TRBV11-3 TGTGCCAGCAGCCCTAAGGGGTCAGCGAACACCGGGGAGCTGTTTTTT CASSPKGSANTGELFF
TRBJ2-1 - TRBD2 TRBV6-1 TGTGCCAGCAGTGAGGGACTAGCGTCCTACAATGAGCAGTTCTTC CASSEGLASYNEQFF
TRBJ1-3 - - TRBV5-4 TGTGCCAGCAGCCCCGCGGGTGGGGGCGCCACTGGAAACACCATATATTTT CASSPAGGGATGNTIYF
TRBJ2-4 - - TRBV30 TGTGCCTGGAGTGTATCCAGGGGAAAAAACATTCAGTACTTC CAWSVSRGKNIQYF
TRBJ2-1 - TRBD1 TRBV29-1 TGCAGCTCTTTAACAGGGGGCACTGAGCAGTTCTTC CSSLTGGTEQFF
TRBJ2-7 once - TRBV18 TGTGCCAGCTCACCAACAGCTAACTCCTACGAGCAGTACTTC CASSPTANSYEQYF
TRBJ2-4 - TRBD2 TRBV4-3 TGCGCCAGCAGCCGAAGATTGGGGACTAGTCAGGCCAAAAACATTCAGTACTTC CASSRRLGTSQAKNIQYF
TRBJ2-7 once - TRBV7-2 TGTGCCAGCAGCTTCGGTTACTCCTACGAGCAGTACTTC CASSFGYSYEQYF
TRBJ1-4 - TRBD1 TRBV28 TGTGCCAGCAGTTCTCACGGGACAGGGAATGAAAAACTGTTTTTT CASSSHGTGNEKLFF
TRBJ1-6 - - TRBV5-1 TGCGCCAGCAGCGCCCGCCAGGGCAATTCACCCCTCCACTTT CASSARQGNSPLHF
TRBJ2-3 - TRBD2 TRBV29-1 TGCAGCGCCCTCGGGACTAGCGGGAGTAGAGCAGATACGCAGTATTTT CSALGTSGSRADTQYF
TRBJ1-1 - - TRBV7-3 TGTGCCAGCAGCTTAACCCCAACAGGGTTGAACACTGAAGCTTTCTTT CASSLTPTGLNTEAFF
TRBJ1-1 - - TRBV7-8 TGTGCCAGCAGCTTATTCAGGGGAACATACACTGAAGCTTTCTTT CASSLFRGTYTEAFF
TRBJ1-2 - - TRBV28 TGTGCCAGCAGTTCCGGGGACATCTTGTATGGCTACACCTTC CASSSGDILYGYTF
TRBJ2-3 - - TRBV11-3 TGTGCCAGCAGCTTAGGCCAGCGGGTCGAGCCAGATACGCAGTATTTT CASSLGQRVEPDTQYF
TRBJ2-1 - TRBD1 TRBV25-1 TGTGCCAGCACCCCCGGGACAGGGGATGTCAATGAGCAGTTCTTC CASTPGTGDVNEQFF
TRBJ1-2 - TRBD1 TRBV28 TGTGCCAGCAGTACCGGGACAGGGAGTGGCTACACCTTC CASSTGTGSGYTF
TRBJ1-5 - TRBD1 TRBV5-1 TGCGCCAGCAGCTTCACAGGGGATAGTCAGCCCCAGCATTTT CASSFTGDSQPQHF
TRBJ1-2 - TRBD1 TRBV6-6 TGTGCCAGCAGTCCGGACAGGGGGCGGTCAAACTATGGCTACACCTTC CASSPDRGRSNYGYTF
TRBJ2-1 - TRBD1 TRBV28 TGTGCCAGCAGTCACTCCCCGGGACAGGGGACTCGTGAGCAGTTCTTC CASSHSPGQGTREQFF
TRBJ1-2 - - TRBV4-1 TGCGCCAGCAGCCCCTCCGAGGGGGAGAGAGGCTACACCTTC CASSPSEGERGYTF
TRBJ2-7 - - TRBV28 TGTGCCAGCAGTTTCTCTCGGGATCTCCACGAGCAGTACTTC CASSFSRDLHEQYF
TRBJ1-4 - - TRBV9 TGTGCCAGCAGCCCCTCATTTGGACGGGGTAATGAAAAACTGTTTTTT CASSPSFGRGNEKLFF